The 24 T cell receptor beta chains reported below all come from one sample, sequenced in a study of cytomegalovirus exposure and HLA in healthy donors. PCR primers comprised 60 Vbeta and 13 Jbeta primers. The table came from immunoSEQ multiplex PCR; TCRdb's copy has only in-frame clones and leaves some out. This table has roughly 150,000 clones, about 75% appearing once. The sequenced material came from PBMCs. The receptor set was obtained from a male donor in good health and CMV-seronegative.

The CDR3 region has the DNA TGTGCCAGTATTTCCAGGGTTCTGGACAGTATTAACTATGGCTACACCTTC. Its protein is CASISRVLDSINYGYTF. The V and J genes are TRBV19 and TRBJ1-2; D might be TRBD1 (6 bases). The germline V gene has CDR1 LNHDA and CDR2 SQIVND (reference sequence). The CDR3 length is 17 residues. With 7 bases removed from V and 1 base from J, the gap between germline ends came to 22 bases.

This rearrangement joins TRBV6-5 to TRBJ1-1; a possible D gene is TRBD1 (6 bases). This CDR3 has 12 amino acids. Germline CDR1 reads MNHEY; CDR2 reads SVGAGI. With 6 bases removed from V and 5 bases from J, the gap between germline ends came to 10 bases. CDR3 DNA: TGTGCCAGCAGCCAGGGGACGACTGAAGCTTTCTTT. Protein product: CASSQGTTEAFF.

This chain links TRBV10-3 with TRBJ2-1; 9 bases fit TRBD2. The CDR3 runs to 14 residues. V lost 0 bases, J lost 8 bases, and 2 bases stayed unmatched. Germline V gene lookup returns CDR1 ENHRY and CDR2 SYGVKD. The CDR3 bases are TGTGCCATCAGTGAGTCGACTAGCGGCGATGAGCAGTTCTTC. Its translation: CAISESTSGDEQFF.

This clone was seen once. The V call is TRBV4-3, the J call TRBJ2-7; D ambiguous. Per germline, CDR1 LGHNA and CDR2 YSLEER. The V and J ends lost 2 bases and 0 bases respectively, with 11 bases between them. This CDR3 comprises 15 residues. CDR3 coding DNA: TGCGCCAGCAGCCAACAGGATGAGAGCTCCTACGAGCAGTACTTC. Its protein product is CASSQQDESSYEQYF.

The chain links TRBV4-1 to TRBJ2-3, with TRBD2 matching 15 bases. Germline CDR1 and CDR2: MGHRA and YSYEKL. This CDR3 is 16 amino acids long. The junction had 5 bases not matched to a gene; V was cut back by 4 bases and J by 6 bases. The CDR3 spells CASSLGLAGGRDTQYF. The CDR3 DNA reads as TGCGCCAGCAGCCTTGGACTAGCGGGGGGGAGGGATACGCAGTATTTT.

The rearrangement links TRBV6-6 to TRBJ2-1, with 13 bases aligning to TRBD2. V lost 6 bases and J lost 7; bases outside the gene matches: 6. Germline V gene lookup returns CDR1 MNHNY and CDR2 SVGAGI (reference sequence). This CDR3 is built from 15 residues. In nucleotides, the CDR3 is TGTGCCAGCAGGACTAGCGGGGGGCCAAGGAATGAGCAGTTCTTC. This encodes CASRTSGGPRNEQFF.

This clone was detected only once. V gene TRBV5-6 combines with J gene TRBJ1-5; TRBD1 might be the D (5 bases). Trimming cost V 5 bases and J 5 bases, with 11 bases left between them. CDR3 length: 13 residues. Germline V lookup: CDR1 SGHDT, CDR2 YYEEEE. CDR3 in amino acids: CASSQGRDQPQHF. The CDR3 DNA reads TGTGCCAGCAGTCAAGGCAGGGATCAGCCCCAGCATTTT.

This clone has just a few counts. The V gene is TRBV11-1, the J gene TRBJ2-1, with 13 bases lining up with TRBD2. In germline, CDR1 is SGHAT, CDR2 FQDESV (reference sequence). This CDR3 has 18 residues. The trim removed 1 base at V and 0 bases at J, leaving 3 bases unmatched. This CDR3 reads CASSLGLAGGTSYNEQFF. CDR3 bases: TGTGCCAGCAGCTTAGGACTAGCGGGAGGTACCTCCTACAATGAGCAGTTCTTC.

The rearrangement uses TRBV5-1 and TRBJ1-2; D might be TRBD1 (6 bases). Germline-derived CDR1 and CDR2 are SGHRS and YFSETQ. CDR3 length: 15 amino acids. The ends were cut back, 4 bases at V and 0 bases at J, with 13 bases in the middle. The CDR3 is CASSIGQPTNYGYTF. In nucleotides, the CDR3 is TGCGCCAGCAGCATCGGACAGCCTACTAACTATGGCTACACCTTC.

V gene TRBV5-4 combines with J gene TRBJ1-2; D not certain. Germline CDR1 reads SGHNT; CDR2 reads YYREEE (reference sequence). The ends were cut back, 3 bases at V and 4 bases at J, with 13 bases in the middle. The CDR3 is made up of 14 amino acids. The DNA of the CDR3 is TGTGCCAGCAGCTCCGACACCCGGTCCTATGGCTACACCTTC. It yields the protein CASSSDTRSYGYTF.

The chain is built from TRBV6-6 and TRBJ1-5; D is unclear. The ends were cut back, 6 bases at V and 0 bases at J, with 15 bases in the middle. Germline V gene data show CDR1 as MNHNY and CDR2 as SVGAGI (reference sequence). The CDR3 covers 16 residues. The CDR3 sequence: CASSWAQIDSNQPQHF. CDR3 DNA sequence: TGTGCCAGCAGCTGGGCCCAGATAGATAGCAATCAGCCCCAGCATTTT.

The chain recombines TRBV5-1 with TRBJ2-3; maybe TRBD2 (6 bases). Germline V CDR1 and CDR2: SGHRS, YFSETQ. The CDR3 has 14 residues. The V gene lost 2 bases and the J gene lost 1 base, with 8 bases spanning the gap. The CDR3 DNA is TGCGCCAGCAGCTTTATAGCGGGCACAGATACGCAGTATTTT. Encoded protein: CASSFIAGTDTQYF. Using reference TRBV5-1 and TRBJ2-3 for the parts outside the CDR3, the full variable domain is KAGVTQTPRYLIKTRGQQVTLSCSPISGHRSVSWYQQTPGQGLQFLFEYFSETQRNKGNFPGRFSGRQFSNSRSEMNVSTLELGDSALYLCASSFIAGTDTQYFGPGTRLTVL.

The genes are TRBV7-7 and TRBJ2-2, with 9 nucleotides matching TRBD1. CDR1 is SSHAT and CDR2 is FNYEAQ in the germline V gene (reference sequence). The CDR3 covers 18 residues. The J segment lost 5 bases and the V segment lost 6 bases, leaving 16 bases of the junction unmatched. CDR3 loop: CASSPGTGYYRGTGELFF. The CDR3 DNA follows: TGTGCCAGCAGTCCCGGGACAGGGTATTACAGGGGAACCGGGGAGCTGTTTTTT.

V gene TRBV4-2 combines with J gene TRBJ1-1; 9 positions match TRBD1. The CDR3 is 15 amino acids. Germline-derived CDR1 and CDR2 are LGHNA and YNFKEQ. Trimming at V came to 2 bases and at J to 4 bases, leaving 5 bases not matched to a gene. CDR3 sequence: CASSQPGTGPTEAFF. In nucleotides, the CDR3 is TGTGCCAGCAGCCAACCCGGGACAGGGCCCACTGAAGCTTTCTTT.

The V and J genes are TRBV4-1 and TRBJ1-1; TRBD1 matches 8 bases. This CDR3 has 15 residues. Germline trimming cut 1 base from V and 5 bases from J; bases unmatched to any gene: 6. Germline CDR1 and CDR2: MGHRA and YSYEKL. CDR3 DNA: TGCGCCAGCAGCCAAGGTCAGGGGGCGAGAACTGAAGCTTTCTTT. This translates into CASSQGQGARTEAFF.

The CDR3 reads CASSLPLGQGNSPLHF. The CDR3 DNA reads as TGCGCCAGCAGCTTGCCACTCGGACAGGGGAATTCACCCCTCCACTTT. The V and J genes are TRBV5-1 and TRBJ1-6, with 9 bases matching TRBD1. The CDR3 loop spans 16 amino acids. Germline CDR1 is SGHRS and CDR2 is YFSETQ. J gave up 7 bases and V 1 base, and 6 bases lay outside the gene matches.

The chain carries TRBV11-3 and TRBJ2-1; 9 bases agree with TRBD2. Germline V CDR1 and CDR2: SGHNT, YENEEA. CDR3 size: 16 residues. Trimming at V came to 5 bases and at J to 7 bases, leaving 12 bases not matched to a gene. The CDR3 nucleotides are TGTGCCAGCAGCATACGGGCGGGGGGGCATCTGAATGAGCAGTTCTTC. Residues: CASSIRAGGHLNEQFF.

The rearrangement joins TRBV11-3 to TRBJ2-2; 9 nucleotides align to TRBD1. Trimming removed 4 bases from V and 9 bases from J; junction bases left unmatched: 9. Germline V gene lookup returns CDR1 SGHNT and CDR2 YENEEA. The CDR3 is 15 residues long. The CDR3 DNA is TGTGCCAGCAGCTCCAACAGGGGGCAGTCAAGGGAGCTGTTTTTT. Its translation is CASSSNRGQSRELFF.

This chain connects TRBV19 to TRBJ1-6; possibly TRBD1 for D (5 bases). From germline, CDR1 is LNHDA and CDR2 SQIVND (reference sequence). CDR3 length equals 16 residues. V lost 4 bases and J lost 8, with 18 bases in between. The CDR3 DNA sequence: TGTGCCAGTAGTACAGGGAGGCGAGGTATTGATTCACCCCTCCACTTT. Translation gives CASSTGRRGIDSPLHF.

Only one count was recorded for this clone. The J gene is TRBJ1-5, the V gene TRBV7-2, with D perhaps matching TRBD1 (6 bases). The CDR3 has 15 residues. CDR1 SGHTA and CDR2 FQGNSA come from the germline V gene. The V end lost 5 bases, the J end lost 8 bases, and 19 bases lay between the germline ends. CDR3 sequence reads: CASSLYGQSGEPQHF. CDR3 sequence (DNA): TGTGCCAGCAGCCTGTACGGACAGTCAGGGGAGCCCCAGCATTTT.

The V and J genes are TRBV13 and TRBJ1-2; 7 nucleotides agree with TRBD1. The J segment lost 8 bases and the V segment lost 0 bases, leaving 3 bases of the junction unmatched. In germline, CDR1 is PRHDT, CDR2 FYEKMQ (reference sequence). CDR3 size: 13 residues. CDR3 in DNA: TGTGCCAGCAGCTTAGGGACAGGGAGCGGCTACACCTTC. It codes for CASSLGTGSGYTF.

The chain is built from TRBV4-3 and TRBJ2-1; possibly TRBD1 for D (7 bases). Germline CDR1 and CDR2: LGHNA and YSLEER. The CDR3 is made up of 15 amino acids. V gave up 2 bases and J gave up 2 bases, with 10 bases separating them. CDR3 protein: CASSQPRGAYNEQFF. The CDR3 DNA sequence: TGCGCCAGCAGCCAACCCAGGGGGGCCTACAATGAGCAGTTCTTC.

This chain uses TRBV7-9 with TRBJ1-5; TRBD1 is a possible D gene (6 bases). V lost 5 bases to trimming and J lost 3 bases, with 11 bases between them. This CDR3 spans 14 amino acids. The germline V gene has CDR1 SEHNR and CDR2 FQNEAQ (reference sequence). The CDR3 DNA is TGTGCCAGCAGCAAAGACAGGATCAATCAGCCCCAGCATTTT. Translation gives CASSKDRINQPQHF.

The J gene is TRBJ1-5, the V gene TRBV7-9; 10 nucleotides match TRBD1. V lost 5 bases, J lost 5 bases, and 3 bases stayed unmatched. The CDR3 has 14 amino acids. Germline CDR1 SEHNR, CDR2 FQNEAQ (reference sequence). CDR3 nucleotides: TGTGCCAGCAGCGCCGGGACAGGGGATCAGCCCCAGCATTTT. Its protein product is CASSAGTGDQPQHF.